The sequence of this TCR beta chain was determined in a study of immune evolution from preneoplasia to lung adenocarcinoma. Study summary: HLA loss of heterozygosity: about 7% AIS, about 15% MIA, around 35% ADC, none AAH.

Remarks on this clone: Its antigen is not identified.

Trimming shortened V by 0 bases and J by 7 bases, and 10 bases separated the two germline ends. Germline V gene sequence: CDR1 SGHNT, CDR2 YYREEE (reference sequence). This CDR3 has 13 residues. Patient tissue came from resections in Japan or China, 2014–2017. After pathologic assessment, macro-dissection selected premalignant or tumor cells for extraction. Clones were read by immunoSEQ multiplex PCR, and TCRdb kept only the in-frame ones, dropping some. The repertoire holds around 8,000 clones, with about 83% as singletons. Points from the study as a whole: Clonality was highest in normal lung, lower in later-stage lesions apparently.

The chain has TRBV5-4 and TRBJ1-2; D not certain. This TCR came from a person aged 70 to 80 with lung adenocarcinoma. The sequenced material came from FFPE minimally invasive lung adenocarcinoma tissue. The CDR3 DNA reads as TGTGCCAGCAGCTTGGAACATCGAACTGGCTACACCTTC. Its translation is CASSLEHRTGYTF.